Listed here are 2 T cell receptor beta chains from one sample, sequenced in a study of breast tumors, draining lymph nodes, adjacent tissues (dated by TCRdb to 2016 to 2018). Library preparation was by multiplex PCR. The listed sequencing device is Illumina HiSeq 2000. TCRdb reprocessed the public reads (quality trimming at Q25 with fastp, clone calling with MiXCR) and kept in-frame beta chains. Merged by CDR3 protein, the rows form single entries marked with the most common genes and DNA. The sample table records over 130,000 distinct CDR3 sequences; around a third of these occur just once. In total, the top ten clones hold around 2.3% of the sample. Lymph node samples came from the axillary draining lymph nodes of breast cancer patients. Source material: axillary lymph node tissue. The receptors come from a female donor with breast cancer. Some clones in this sample may be carry-over from other donors' samples.

This clonotype was counted at least ten times. This rearrangement joins TRBV6-5 to TRBJ2-5, with D possibly being TRBD1 (6 bases). The germline gives CDR1 MNHEY, CDR2 SVGAGI. The CDR3 totals 16 residues. V was cut by 0 bases and J by 0 bases, with 11 bases left in between. CDR3 sequence: CASSYSTDSYQETQYF. The CDR3 DNA is TGTGCCAGCAGTTACTCGACGGACAGCTACCAAGAGACCCAGTACTTC.

Notes on this clonotype: The junction differs from germline at one of its ends, possibly a read error. The chain joins TRBV29-1 to TRBJ1-1; 8 bases agree with TRBD1. This CDR3 region has 13 residues. The germline gives CDR1 SQVTM, CDR2 ANQGSEA. The DNA for the CDR3 is TGCAGCGTTGTCTCTGGACAGGGAGTTGAAGCTCTCTTT. Its translation: CSVVSGQGVEALF.